Detailed here is one TCR beta chain. This CDR3 has 13 amino acids. Germline V gene sequence: CDR1 GTSNPN, CDR2 SVGIG (reference sequence). The germline V and J ends were trimmed by 0 bases and 7 bases, with 11 bases remaining between them. Profiling relied on immunoSEQ multiplex PCR, and the TCRdb table lists in-frame clones only, not all of them. The sample has roughly 89,000 clones, just under 95% seen once. The data stem from a study of T cell changes during pregnancy in multiple sclerosis. This specimen was peripheral blood, taken in the first trimester of pregnancy. The chain carries TRBV30 and TRBJ2-3; D unresolved. The clonotype was recovered from a female donor with multiple sclerosis, enrolled in a pregnancy study. CDR3: CAWSVLARHTQYF. The CDR3 DNA reads TGTGCCTGGAGTGTACTTGCCAGGCATACGCAGTATTTT. The full variable domain, in which reference TRBV30 and TRBJ2-3 provide the parts outside the CDR3, is SQTIHQWPATLVQPVGSPLSLECTVEGTSNPNLYWYRQAAGRGLQLLFYSVGIGQISSEVPQNLSASRPQDRQFILSSKKLLLSDSGFYLCAWSVLARHTQYFGPGTRLTVL.